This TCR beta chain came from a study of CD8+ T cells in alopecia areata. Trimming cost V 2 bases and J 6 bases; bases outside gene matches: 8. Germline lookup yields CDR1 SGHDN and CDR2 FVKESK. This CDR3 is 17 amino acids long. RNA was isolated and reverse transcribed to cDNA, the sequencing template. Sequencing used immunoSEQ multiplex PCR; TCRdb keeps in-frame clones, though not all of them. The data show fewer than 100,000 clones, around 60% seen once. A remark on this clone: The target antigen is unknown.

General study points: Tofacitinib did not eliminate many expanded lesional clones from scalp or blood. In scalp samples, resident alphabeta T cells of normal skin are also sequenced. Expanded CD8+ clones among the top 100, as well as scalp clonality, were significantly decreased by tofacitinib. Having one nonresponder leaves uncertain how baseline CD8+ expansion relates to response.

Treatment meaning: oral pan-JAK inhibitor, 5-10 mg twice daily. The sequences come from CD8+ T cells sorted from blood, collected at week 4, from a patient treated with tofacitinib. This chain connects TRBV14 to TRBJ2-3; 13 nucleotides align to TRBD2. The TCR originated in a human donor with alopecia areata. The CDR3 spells CASSQRTSGSLRDTQYF. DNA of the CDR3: TGTGCCAGCAGCCAACGGACTAGCGGGAGTCTTCGTGATACGCAGTATTTT. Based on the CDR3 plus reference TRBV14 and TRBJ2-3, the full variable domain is EAGVTQFPSHSVIEKGQTVTLRCDPISGHDNLYWYRRVMGKEIKFLLHFVKESKQDESGMPNNRFLAERTGGTYSTLKVQPAELEDSGVYFCASSQRTSGSLRDTQYFGPGTRLTVL.